What follows are 18 T cell receptor beta chains derived from one specimen sequenced in a study of metastatic and nonmetastatic thyroid tumors. TCRdb ran MiXCR on the PCR reads. Altogether 39,000 or so clones are present, less than 50% being singletons, with the ten largest covering around a quarter. Every patient underwent thyroid surgery untreated. The material sequenced was tumor tissue. These TCRs come from a male donor with papillary thyroid cancer or a benign thyroid nodule (not recorded which). Some clones in this sample may be carry-over from other donors' samples.

This clone was seen a few times. The genes are TRBV6-2 or TRBV6-3 and TRBJ2-1, with 10 bases lining up with TRBD2. The CDR3 is 16 residues long. With V trimmed by 3 bases and J by 5 bases, 7 bases remained unmatched. The V gene's germline CDR1 is MNHEY and CDR2 SVGEGT. The CDR3 here is CASSYVRGLANNEQFF. CDR3 bases: TGTGCCAGCAGTTATGTTAGGGGACTAGCGAACAATGAGCAGTTCTTC.

This clone was recorded a few times. The rearrangement joins TRBV24-1 to TRBJ1-5; the match to TRBD1 covers 7 bases. Per germline, CDR1 KGHDR and CDR2 SFDVKD. The CDR3 is 15 residues long. Germline trimming cut 6 bases from V and 1 base from J; bases unmatched to any gene: 5. The CDR3 bases are TGTGCCACCAGTACAGGGGATATAAGCAATCAGCCCCAGCATTTT. Residues: CATSTGDISNQPQHF.

This clone was counted at least ten times. The genes are TRBV29-1 and TRBJ2-7; 12 bases agree with TRBD2. From germline, CDR1 is SQVTM and CDR2 ANQGSEA. The J segment lost 3 bases and the V segment lost 7 bases, leaving 10 bases of the junction unmatched. The length of the CDR3 is 15 residues. CDR3 residues: CSAGGLAGNYYEQYF. The CDR3 nucleotides are TGCAGCGCTGGGGGACTAGCGGGCAACTACTACGAGCAGTACTTC.

The chain uses TRBV6-1 and TRBJ2-5; TRBD2 matches 7 bases. This CDR3 region has 15 residues. Germline lookup yields CDR1 MNHNS and CDR2 SASEGT. V lost 3 bases and J lost 1; bases outside the gene matches: 5. The CDR3 spells CASSDLSGTQETQYF. In DNA, the CDR3 is TGTGCCAGCAGTGATCTCAGCGGGACCCAAGAGACCCAGTACTTC.

The chain has TRBV7-9 and TRBJ1-3; perhaps TRBD1 as D (6 bases). Germline V gene sequence: CDR1 SEHNR, CDR2 FQNEAQ (reference sequence). This CDR3 comprises 15 residues. With 2 bases removed from V and 7 bases from J, the gap between germline ends came to 15 bases. The CDR3 DNA reads TGTGCCAGCAGCTTAACCCAGGGGAAACGGAACACCATATATTTT. It yields the protein CASSLTQGKRNTIYF.

The rearrangement uses TRBV20-1 and TRBJ2-7; D is perhaps TRBD2 (5 bases). CDR3 length equals 16 residues. Trimming pared 1 base from V and 0 bases from J, leaving 16 bases between. Germline CDR1 reads DFQATT; CDR2 reads SNEGSKA (reference sequence). CDR3 sequence (DNA): TGCAGTGCTAGAGGGCCCCTGCGGGCTTCCTCCTACGAGCAGTACTTC. This gives the protein CSARGPLRASSYEQYF.

This chain joins TRBV3-1 and TRBJ1-2, with D tentatively TRBD1 (5 bases). Trimming cost V 1 base and J 4 bases, with 16 bases left between them. The germline CDR1 and CDR2 sequences are LGHDT and YNNKEL (reference sequence). The CDR3 consists of 16 residues. CDR3 nucleotide sequence: TGTGCCAGCAGCCAAGGGGCTACGGGGGTGGGCTATGGCTACACCTTC. Protein product: CASSQGATGVGYGYTF.

This clone was recorded once. The chain recombines TRBV20-1 with TRBJ1-2; D not certain. The CDR3 contains 15 residues. V gave up 5 bases and J gave up 4 bases, with 20 bases separating them. Germline V gene lookup returns CDR1 DFQATT and CDR2 SNEGSKA (reference sequence). The CDR3 is CSAGDQAKVGYGYTF. CDR3 coding DNA: TGCAGTGCTGGCGACCAGGCTAAGGTTGGCTATGGCTACACCTTC.

This clone was seen once. The rearrangement links TRBV4-2 to TRBJ1-5, with D perhaps matching TRBD1 (6 bases). The CDR3 contains 15 residues. The germline gives CDR1 LGHNA, CDR2 YNFKEQ. Between the trimmed V and J ends, which lost 0 bases and 3 bases, there was a span of 9 bases. CDR3 protein: CASSQDSGHNQPQHF. The CDR3 bases are TGTGCCAGCAGCCAAGATTCGGGACACAATCAGCCCCAGCATTTT.

The V gene is TRBV19, the J gene TRBJ1-1, with 7 bases lining up with TRBD1. The junction had 11 bases not matched to a gene; V was cut back by 4 bases and J by 6 bases. CDR3 size: 15 residues. The germline V gene encodes CDR1 LNHDA and CDR2 SQIVND (reference sequence). CDR3 protein: CASSKGQSLLAEAFF. In nucleotides, the CDR3 is TGTGCCAGTAGTAAGGGACAGTCCCTTTTGGCTGAAGCTTTCTTT.

The chain couples TRBV20-1 to TRBJ2-3; the match to TRBD2 covers 16 bases. CDR3 length: 19 residues. CDR1 is DFQATT and CDR2 is SNEGSKA in the germline V gene (reference sequence). After removal of 6 bases from V and 3 bases from J, the junction contained 15 bases not matched to a gene. The CDR3 sequence is CSAGRPGLAGGQWTDTQYF. The CDR3 bases are TGCAGTGCGGGCCGACCGGGACTAGCGGGAGGGCAGTGGACAGATACGCAGTATTTT.

The chain combines TRBV20-1 with TRBJ2-7; D is ambiguous. The CDR3 runs to 12 residues. Germline loops: CDR1 DFQATT, CDR2 SNEGSKA (reference sequence). The V and J ends lost 0 bases and 6 bases respectively, with 9 bases between them. The CDR3 DNA sequence: TGCAGTGCTAGAGACATAGCCTCCGAGCAGTACTTC. Residues: CSARDIASEQYF.

In the case of this clone: A read error may be the cause here, since a much bigger clone is one base away. This specimen includes other DNA sequences encoding the same CDR3. The J gene is TRBJ2-1, the V gene TRBV9; TRBD2 matches at 9 bases. This CDR3 region has 18 residues. Germline CDR1 SGDLS, CDR2 YYNGEE. CDR3 nucleotides: TGTGCCAGTAGCGTAGCAGCAACCGTAGCGGGAGTGTACAATGAGCAGTTCTTC. It encodes CASSVAATVAGVYNEQFF.

The rearrangement joins TRBV7-2 to TRBJ2-1, with D possibly TRBD2 on 6 matching bases. V lost 5 bases, J lost 6 bases, and 20 bases lay in between. This CDR3 contains 16 residues. Germline values: CDR1 SGHTA, CDR2 FQGNSA. The CDR3: CASSAEGPNLLNEQFF. Written as DNA, the CDR3 is TGTGCCAGCAGCGCGGAGGGACCCAATCTTCTCAATGAGCAGTTCTTC.

This clone has just a few counts. The rearrangement joins TRBV19 to TRBJ1-2, with 9 bases lining up with TRBD1. Trimming removed 7 bases from V and 7 bases from J; junction bases left unmatched: 13. This CDR3 has 15 amino acids. Germline CDR1 reads LNHDA; CDR2 reads SQIVND (reference sequence). The CDR3 DNA is TGTGCCAGTAACCCCGACAGGGGGAGTATCGCTGGCTACACCTTC. Its translation: CASNPDRGSIAGYTF.

The chain combines TRBV7-7 with TRBJ2-2, with no clear D. There are 14 residues in the CDR3. Per germline, CDR1 SSHAT and CDR2 FNYEAQ (reference sequence). V gave up 5 bases and J gave up 1 base, with 8 bases separating them. The CDR3 reads CASSLSGNTGELFF. CDR3 nucleotide sequence: TGTGCCAGCAGCCTCTCCGGGAACACCGGGGAGCTGTTTTTT.

The CDR3 DNA is TGCGCCAGCAGCGAACTCGGGACAGCAAGCACAGATACGCAGTATTTT. This gives the protein CASSELGTASTDTQYF. V is TRBV5-1 and J is TRBJ2-3, with 7 positions matching TRBD1. The CDR3 loop spans 16 amino acids. The V and J ends lost 4 bases and 0 bases, in that order; junction bases with no gene match: 8. CDR1 SGHRS and CDR2 YFSETQ come from the germline V gene.

The chain employs TRBV18 and TRBJ2-2; D gene ambiguous. With 2 bases removed from V and 0 bases from J, the gap between germline ends came to 10 bases. The CDR3 sequence is 16 residues long. Germline V gene sequence: CDR1 KGHSH, CDR2 LQKENI. This CDR3 is CASSPTARTNTGELFF. DNA for the CDR3: TGTGCCAGCTCACCAACAGCCCGAACGAACACCGGGGAGCTGTTTTTT.